The present T cell receptor (beta chain) was sequenced within a study of T cell responses to AZD1222 COVID-19 vaccine. General observations from the study: Regions left unmutated in variants are reportedly the target of nearly half of spike-specific TCRs. At 160-218 and 743-854, vaccine-associated CD4 TCRs were dominant, and they spanned spike.

Germline V lookup: CDR1 SGHRS, CDR2 YFSETQ. Trimming pared 2 bases from V and 5 bases from J, leaving 10 bases between. The CDR3 consists of 13 residues. For this clone: What it binds is unknown.

TCRdb's table, derived via immunoSEQ multiplex PCR, lists solely in-frame clones and lacks some. The table records 150,000 or so clones, around 92% of them present only once. Here the sequenced sample was peripheral blood, taken on day 0 of AZD1222 vaccination. The chain combines TRBV5-1 with TRBJ1-1; D gene ambiguous. This sequence originates from an adult in good health. The chain's CDR3 is CASSFASGTEAFF. CDR3 DNA: TGCGCCAGCAGCTTCGCGTCGGGGACTGAAGCTTTCTTT.